This T cell receptor beta chain was sequenced in a study of T cells after yellow fever vaccination. A universal primer site and UMIs were added as TCR cDNA was made by 5'RACE template switching. TCRdb re-analysed the 5' RACE reads in MiXCR, keeping a single row per CDR3 protein. The sample contains about 320,000 distinct CDR3 sequences, 3.5% to 5% of which appear only once. This clonotype was found many times. Its antigen is not known. Whole-study results and caveats: Reappearing after the booster were most of the clones from primary vaccination (approximately 96% CD4, approximately 88% CD8). The appearance of a small share of clonotypes in both CD4 and CD8 compartments was observed.

The CDR3 has 14 amino acids. The germline V gene has CDR1 MNHEY and CDR2 SMNVEV (reference sequence). Trimming took off 5 bases at V and 2 bases at J, with 11 bases between the two ends. The clonotype comes from a man aged 18 to 30 who received the YFV17D yellow fever vaccine. Sequenced material: PBMCs, taken 15 days after the yellow fever booster vaccination. The chain combines TRBV27 with TRBJ2-3; D is undetermined. CDR3 coding DNA: TGTGCCAGCAGTCAATACCCCCTCACAGATACGCAGTATTTT. Its protein is CASSQYPLTDTQYF.